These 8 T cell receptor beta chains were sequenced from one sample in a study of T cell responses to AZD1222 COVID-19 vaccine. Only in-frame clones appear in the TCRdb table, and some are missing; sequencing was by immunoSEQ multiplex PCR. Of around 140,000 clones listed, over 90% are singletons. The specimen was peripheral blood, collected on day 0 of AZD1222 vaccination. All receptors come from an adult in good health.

This chain's CDR3 is CASSADRDIYQPQHF. The CDR3 DNA is TGTGCCAGCAGTGCAGACCGGGACATCTATCAGCCCCAGCATTTT. The chain links TRBV2 to TRBJ1-5; possibly TRBD1 for D (6 bases). The germline V and J ends were trimmed by 4 bases and 5 bases, with 15 bases remaining between them. This CDR3 region has 15 residues. Germline CDR1 SNHLY, CDR2 FYNNEI.

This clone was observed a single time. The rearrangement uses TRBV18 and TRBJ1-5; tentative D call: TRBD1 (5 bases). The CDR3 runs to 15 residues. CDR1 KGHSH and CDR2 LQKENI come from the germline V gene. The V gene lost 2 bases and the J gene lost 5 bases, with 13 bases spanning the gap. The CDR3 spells CASSPTRMGDQPQHF. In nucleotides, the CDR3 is TGTGCCAGCTCACCAACGAGGATGGGGGATCAGCCCCAGCATTTT. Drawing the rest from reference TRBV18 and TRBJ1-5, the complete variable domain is NAGVMQNPRHLVRRRGQEARLRCSPMKGHSHVYWYRQLPEEGLKFMVYLQKENIIDESGMPKERFSAEFPKEGPSILRIQQVVRGDSAAYFCASSPTRMGDQPQHFGDGTRLSIL.

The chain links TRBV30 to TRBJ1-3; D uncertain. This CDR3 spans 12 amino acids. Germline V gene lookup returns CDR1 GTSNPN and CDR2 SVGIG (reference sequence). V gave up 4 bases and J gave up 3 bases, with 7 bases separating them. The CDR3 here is CAWNFNGNTIYF. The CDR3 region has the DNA TGTGCCTGGAATTTCAATGGAAACACCATATATTTT.

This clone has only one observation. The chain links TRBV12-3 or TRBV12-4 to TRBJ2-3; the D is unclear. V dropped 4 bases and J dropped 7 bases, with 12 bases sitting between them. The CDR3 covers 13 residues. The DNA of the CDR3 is TGTGCCAGCAGTTCCTACTATTCAAATACGCAGTATTTT. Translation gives CASSSYYSNTQYF.

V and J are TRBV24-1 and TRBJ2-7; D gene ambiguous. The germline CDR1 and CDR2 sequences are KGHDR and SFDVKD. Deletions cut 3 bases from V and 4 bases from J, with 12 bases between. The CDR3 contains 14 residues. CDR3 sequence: CATSDPQPPYEQYF. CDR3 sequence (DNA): TGTGCCACCAGTGATCCACAGCCCCCTTACGAGCAGTACTTC.

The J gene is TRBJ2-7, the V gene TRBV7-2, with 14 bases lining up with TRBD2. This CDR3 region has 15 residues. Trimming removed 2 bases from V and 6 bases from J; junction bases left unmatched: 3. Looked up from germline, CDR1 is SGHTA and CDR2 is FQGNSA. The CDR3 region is CASSLKGLAGGEQYF. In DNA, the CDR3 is TGTGCCAGCAGCTTAAAAGGACTAGCGGGAGGCGAGCAGTACTTC.

CDR3 region: CASRPNRGSSDTQYF. In DNA, the CDR3 is TGTGCCAGCAGACCGAACAGGGGTAGTTCAGATACGCAGTATTTT. The chain couples TRBV2 to TRBJ2-3, with TRBD1 matching 7 bases. V lost 6 bases, J lost 4 bases, and 10 bases stayed unmatched. Germline assignment: CDR1 SNHLY and CDR2 FYNNEI. The CDR3 sequence is 15 residues long.

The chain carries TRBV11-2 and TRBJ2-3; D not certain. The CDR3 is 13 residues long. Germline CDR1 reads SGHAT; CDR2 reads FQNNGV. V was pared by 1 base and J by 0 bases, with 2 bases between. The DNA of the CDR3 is TGTGCCAGCAGCTTAGGTAGCACAGATACGCAGTATTTT. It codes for CASSLGSTDTQYF. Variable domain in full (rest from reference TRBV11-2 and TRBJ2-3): EAGVAQSPRYKIIEKRQSVAFWCNPISGHATLYWYQQILGQGPKLLIQFQNNGVVDDSQLPKDRFSAERLKGVDSTLKIQPAKLEDSAVYLCASSLGSTDTQYFGPGTRLTVL.